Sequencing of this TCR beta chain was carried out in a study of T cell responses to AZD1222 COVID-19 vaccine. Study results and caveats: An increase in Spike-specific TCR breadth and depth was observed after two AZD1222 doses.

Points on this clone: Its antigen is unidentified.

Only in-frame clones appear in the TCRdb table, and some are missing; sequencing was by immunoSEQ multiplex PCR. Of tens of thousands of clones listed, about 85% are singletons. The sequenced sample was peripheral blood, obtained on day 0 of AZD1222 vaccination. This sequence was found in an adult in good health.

The DNA for the CDR3 is TGTGCCAGCAGCCCATACGGACAGAGCCAAGAGACCCAGTACTTC. Its protein product is CASSPYGQSQETQYF. The J gene is TRBJ2-5, the V gene TRBV7-2; TRBD1 is a possible D gene (6 bases). Germline-derived CDR1 and CDR2 are SGHTA and FQGNSA. The V and J ends lost 5 bases and 1 base respectively, with 14 bases between them. The CDR3 is 15 residues long.